This T cell receptor beta chain was captured by sequencing in a study of siplizumab effects on memory and regulatory T cells. Study results and limitations: The average Treg-derived proportion among mappable alloreactive CD4+ clones was 68.8% with siplizumab versus about 27% in controls. Siplizumab produced a significant drop in alloreactive sequences attributable to unstimulated CD4+ memory cells. Assignment to unstimulated subsets succeeded for only a minor fraction of the alloreactive clones.

The CDR3 covers 13 residues. Germline V CDR1 and CDR2: SGHNT, YENEEA. Trimming removed 1 base from V and 5 bases from J, with 6 bases in between. Comments on this clone: Its antigen is unidentified.

Every sample had some 99,000 of its TCR templates assayed. The repertoire was sequenced with immunoSEQ multiplex PCR; TCRdb's copy has only in-frame clones and lacks some. The table includes around 86,000 clones, around 94% detected once. This clonotype originated in a human donor in good health. The V gene is TRBV11-3, the J gene TRBJ2-1; maybe TRBD2 (6 bases). Sample: non-Treg CD4+ T cells sorted from blood. CDR3 in amino acids: CASSLASDNEQFF. In nucleotides, the CDR3 is TGTGCCAGCAGCTTAGCTAGCGACAATGAGCAGTTCTTC.